This is a list of T cell receptor beta chains from one sample in a study of cytomegalovirus exposure and HLA in healthy donors. The repertoire was sequenced with immunoSEQ multiplex PCR; TCRdb's copy has only in-frame clones and lacks some. The sample lists about 200,000 clones, approximately 85% occurring once. Specimen: PBMCs. The receptors originated from a woman aged 40 to 50 in good health and CMV-seronegative. The CDR3 runs from the conserved cysteine through the conserved F or W. Fields, in order: V gene, D gene, clone size, J gene, CDR3 DNA, CDR3 protein. A D gene is named only where the DNA matches it firmly. Clone size is stated in some rows and not others, as once, few, many or a class when expanded.

TRBV5-1,.,once,TRBJ2-7,TGCGCCAGCAGCTTGGCGGCGGCGGGAAAGCCCTACGAGCAGTACTTC,CASSLAAAGKPYEQYF
TRBV28,TRBD1,few,TRBJ1-5,TGTGCCAGCAAACGGGACAGGGGGCTTGTGGAGCCCCAGCATTTT,CASKRDRGLVEPQHF
TRBV7-9,TRBD2,.,TRBJ2-1,TGTGCCAGCAGCTTAGCGACAACTAGCGGTAGTAATGAGCAGTTCTTC,CASSLATTSGSNEQFF
TRBV15,.,few,TRBJ2-7,TGTGCCACCAGTCGGGACATTTCCTACGAGCAGTACTTC,CATSRDISYEQYF
TRBV7-9,TRBD1,.,TRBJ2-7,TGTTCCAGCAGCCCGACAGGGTACGAGCAGTACTTC,CSSSPTGYEQYF
TRBV15,.,few,TRBJ2-7,TGTGCCACCAGCCAAGTGTCCCGGGGGGCCGAGCAGTACTTC,CATSQVSRGAEQYF
TRBV6-5,.,.,TRBJ2-3,TGTGCCAGCAGTTACAAATACAGGGTAGATACGCAGTATTTT,CASSYKYRVDTQYF
TRBV6-1,.,.,TRBJ2-3,TGTGCCAGCAGACTAGCAGGAGATACGCAGTATTTT,CASRLAGDTQYF
TRBV19,.,few,TRBJ1-1,TGTGCCAGTAGTACTGGACAGAACACTGAAGCTTTCTTT,CASSTGQNTEAFF
TRBV6-4,.,.,TRBJ1-2,TGTGCCAGCAGTGACCAGGGGCACTATGGCTACACCTTC,CASSDQGHYGYTF
TRBV28,.,few,TRBJ2-7,TGTGCCAGCAGTTCAGGACAGCCTGACGAGCAGTACTTC,CASSSGQPDEQYF
TRBV5-6,TRBD2,.,TRBJ2-3,TGTGCCAGCAGCCCACTTATTGGGAGCGGGGGCACAGATACGCAGTATTTT,CASSPLIGSGGTDTQYF
TRBV11-2,.,.,TRBJ1-3,TGTGCCAGCAGCTTACTACAGGGATCCGGAAACACCATATATTTT,CASSLLQGSGNTIYF
TRBV7-9,.,.,TRBJ2-3,TGTTCCAGCAGCTTAGGCTCGGGGGGCAACACAGATACGCAGTATTTT,CSSSLGSGGNTDTQYF
TRBV2,TRBD2,.,TRBJ2-1,TGTGCCAGCAGGGGACTAGCGGGAGGCAATGAGCAGTTCTTC,CASRGLAGGNEQFF
TRBV6-1,TRBD1,.,TRBJ1-1,TGTGCCAGCAGTGAAGCCGCGAGGTTTCGGTCCGGGACAGGGGGCGGTTTCTTT,CASSEAARFRSGTGGGFF
TRBV5-1,TRBD2,.,TRBJ2-3,TGCGCCAGCAGTCTAGCGGGAGGGCAAGATACGCAGTATTTT,CASSLAGGQDTQYF
TRBV5-1,.,.,TRBJ2-3,TGCGCCAGCAGCTTGGCCCTGAGCGCAGATACGCAGTATTTT,CASSLALSADTQYF
TRBV7-2,TRBD2,.,TRBJ2-2,TGTGCCAGCAGCTTACGACTAGCGGAGAACACCGGGGAGCTGTTTTTT,CASSLRLAENTGELFF
TRBV29-1,TRBD1,few,TRBJ1-2,TGCAGCGTAAGGAAAGACAGGGGCGCCTATGGCTACACCTTC,CSVRKDRGAYGYTF
TRBV28,.,.,TRBJ2-7,TGTGCCAGCAGTGACTACAGGGACGAGCAGTACTTC,CASSDYRDEQYF
TRBV6-1,.,.,TRBJ2-7,TGTGCCAGCAGCCTAAACACAGGATTCTCCTACGAGCAGTACTTC,CASSLNTGFSYEQYF
TRBV7-9,TRBD1,.,TRBJ2-2,TGTGCCAGCAGCTTAAGGGACAGCCCTAAGAACACCGGGGAGCTGTTTTTT,CASSLRDSPKNTGELFF
TRBV29-1,.,.,TRBJ2-6,TGCAGCGTGGAAACAGGATCTGGGGCCAACGTCCTGACTTTC,CSVETGSGANVLTF
TRBV4-1,.,.,TRBJ1-1,TGCGCCAGCAGCCAGGGCTTCACACAGAACACTGAAGCTTTCTTT,CASSQGFTQNTEAFF
TRBV19,.,.,TRBJ2-2,TGTGCCAGTAGTACCAGGGAGGCCGGGGAGCTGTTTTTT,CASSTREAGELFF
TRBV4-2,.,.,TRBJ1-2,TGTGCCAGCAGCCAAGAGTTGCTCGGAGACTATGGCTACACCTTC,CASSQELLGDYGYTF
TRBV6-6,.,once,TRBJ1-2,TGTGCCAGCAGTAAAACAGGAGTCTATGGCTACACCTTC,CASSKTGVYGYTF
TRBV5-1,.,.,TRBJ1-3,TGCGCCAGCAGCTTGGGATCAGGGGTTGGAAACACCATATATTTT,CASSLGSGVGNTIYF
TRBV27,.,.,TRBJ1-2,TGTGCCAGCAGCCCCGGAGGGTTGGATCCCTATACTAACTATGGCTACACCTTC,CASSPGGLDPYTNYGYTF
TRBV30,.,few,TRBJ2-3,TGTGCCTGGAGTGTAACGGGAGATACGCAGTATTTT,CAWSVTGDTQYF
TRBV5-1,TRBD2,.,TRBJ2-7,TGCGCCAGCAGCCCGGGACTAGCGGGAGTAACCGAGCAGTACTTC,CASSPGLAGVTEQYF
TRBV29-1,TRBD1,.,TRBJ2-2,TGCAGCGTGGTTAGGGACAGACATAACACCGGGGAGCTGTTTTTT,CSVVRDRHNTGELFF
TRBV11-1,TRBD2,.,TRBJ2-1,TGTGCCAGCAGCTTTCGACTAGCGGGAGGGGCGTTCTCCTACAATGAGCAGTTCTTC,CASSFRLAGGAFSYNEQFF
TRBV11-3,TRBD1,.,TRBJ1-4,TGTGCCAGCAGCAAAGCGGACAGGGTCCCTGAAAAACTGTTTTTT,CASSKADRVPEKLFF
TRBV10-1,TRBD1,.,TRBJ2-3,TGCGCCAGCAGTAGACAGGGTCAAGATACGCAGTATTTT,CASSRQGQDTQYF
TRBV27,.,.,TRBJ1-2,TGTGCCAGCAGGTTTGGGCCTAACTATGGCTACACCTTC,CASRFGPNYGYTF
TRBV28,.,.,TRBJ2-5,TGTGCCAGCAGTTTATATGTCGGGTCCCAGTACTTC,CASSLYVGSQYF
TRBV5-4,TRBD2,once,TRBJ2-7,TGTGCCAGCAGCTTGGGAGCGGGAGCCTACGAGCAGTACTTC,CASSLGAGAYEQYF
TRBV10-1,.,once,TRBJ2-3,TGCGCCAGCAGCCCGCGGGGCGCAGATACGCAGTATTTT,CASSPRGADTQYF
TRBV5-5,.,.,TRBJ1-4,TGTGCCAGCAGCCCCCACCGCGCTAATGAAAAACTGTTTTTT,CASSPHRANEKLFF
TRBV6-1,TRBD1,.,TRBJ2-7,TGTGCCAGCAGGGAGCCGGGACAGGTCTACGAGCAGTACTTC,CASREPGQVYEQYF
TRBV27,TRBD1,.,TRBJ2-1,TGTGCCAGCAGTTCGGAACAGGGGTGGGGTGAGCAGTTCTTC,CASSSEQGWGEQFF
TRBV11-2,TRBD2,.,TRBJ2-1,TGTGCCAGCATCCCACTAGCGGGAGATCGCGAGCAGTTCTTC,CASIPLAGDREQFF
TRBV25-1,.,.,TRBJ1-1,TGTGCCAGCAGTGAACTCAGGGGGAACACTGAAGCTTTCTTT,CASSELRGNTEAFF
TRBV9,.,.,TRBJ2-2,TGTGCCAGCAGCGTAGGAAGGAGGGCCTGGACCGGGGAGCTGTTTTTT,CASSVGRRAWTGELFF
TRBV18,.,.,TRBJ2-5,TGTGCCAGCTCACCACCCGAGGGCCGAGAGACCCAGTACTTC,CASSPPEGRETQYF
TRBV7-6,.,.,TRBJ2-3,TGTGCCAGCAGCTTAAGACGAGGGAACACAGATACGCAGTATTTT,CASSLRRGNTDTQYF
TRBV9,.,.,TRBJ2-3,TGTGCCAGCAGCGTACGAGCGCCGAGCACAGATACGCAGTATTTT,CASSVRAPSTDTQYF
TRBV5-1,TRBD2,.,TRBJ2-1,TGCGCCAGCAGCTTCGGGACTAGCGGGGCCAATGAGCAGTTCTTC,CASSFGTSGANEQFF
TRBV28,.,few,TRBJ2-1,TGTGCCAGCAGTTTACCGGGATCCCTCGGCGCCAATGAGCAGTTCTTC,CASSLPGSLGANEQFF
TRBV9,TRBD2,.,TRBJ2-5,TGTGCCAGCAGCGTAGGCGCGGGAGGGTTGCAAGAGACCCAGTACTTC,CASSVGAGGLQETQYF
TRBV7-9,.,.,TRBJ1-5,TGTTCCAGCAGCCCTAGACAGTACCCCCAGCATTTT,CSSSPRQYPQHF
TRBV25-1,TRBD2,.,TRBJ2-5,TGTGCCAGCAGTGAAGCCCCCGGGAGGGGTGAGACCCAGTACTTC,CASSEAPGRGETQYF
TRBV7-8,.,.,TRBJ1-5,TGTGCCAGCACCTCCACGCGGGGAGGTAATCAGCCCCAGCATTTT,CASTSTRGGNQPQHF
TRBV9,TRBD2,once,TRBJ2-1,TGTGCCAGCAGCGTGGGACTAGCGGGGACCTCCTACAATGAGCAGTTCTTC,CASSVGLAGTSYNEQFF
TRBV5-5,.,.,TRBJ1-4,TGTGCCAGCAGCTTGGGAGAGGTTTCAACTAATGAAAAACTGTTTTTT,CASSLGEVSTNEKLFF
TRBV4-1,.,.,TRBJ1-3,TGCGCCAGCAGCCAAGACTTGGCAGGGACTATGGGGTCTGGAAACACCATATATTTT,CASSQDLAGTMGSGNTIYF
TRBV6-1,.,.,TRBJ2-1,TGTGCCAGCAGTGAAACGGACTGGAGGAATGAGCAGTTCTTC,CASSETDWRNEQFF
TRBV28,TRBD1,.,TRBJ1-2,TGTGCCAGCAGCACGACAGGGGTTGATGGCTACACCTTC,CASSTTGVDGYTF